One and the same sample provided the 3 T cell receptor beta chains below, sequenced in a study of shared clonotypes between healthy human individuals (dated by TCRdb to about 2020). The method was the immunoSEQ multiplex PCR assay. Held by TCRdb, this immuneACCESS table contains in-frame sequences only and omits some clones. Under half of the omission traces to an unresolved V gene where checked; the cause of the rest is unknown. This sample gives 2 million to 2.5 million clones in total; about 95% of them show up just once. Of the sample, approximately 0.13% is held by the ten largest clones. Input material: naive CD4+ T cells sorted from blood. According to the study, the label for this sample's cell subset or site signals: CD45RA+ positively selected. These receptors were collected from a man between 18 and 29 years old in good health.

The gene calls are TRBV19 and TRBJ1-1, with no clear D. V was trimmed by 6 bases and J by 2 bases, leaving 16 bases between them. Germline CDR1 and CDR2: LNHDA and SQIVND (reference sequence). This CDR3 is built from 15 residues. The CDR3: CASSHASLGNTEAFF. The CDR3 DNA sequence: TGTGCCAGTAGCCACGCGTCTTTGGGAAACACTGAAGCTTTCTTT.

The V call is TRBV19, the J call TRBJ1-4, with TRBD1 identical over 11 bases. Germline loops: CDR1 LNHDA, CDR2 SQIVND (reference sequence). The CDR3 totals 15 residues. With 3 bases clipped from V and 7 bases from J, the junction kept 4 bases outside the gene matches. DNA of the CDR3: TGTGCCAGTAGTATGGACAGGGGGCTCTTTGAAAAACTGTTTTTT. Protein: CASSMDRGLFEKLFF.

V is TRBV6-5 and J is TRBJ1-2; D not certain. Trimming pared 0 bases from V and 4 bases from J, leaving 9 bases between. The CDR3 runs to 14 residues. Per the germline V gene, CDR1 is MNHEY and CDR2 is SVGAGI. The CDR3 here is CASSYSAEVYGYTF. The CDR3 DNA sequence: TGTGCCAGCAGTTACTCCGCAGAAGTCTATGGCTACACCTTC.